This T cell receptor (beta chain) originates from a study of cytomegalovirus exposure and HLA in healthy donors. Study at large: Among around 170 million T cells, an earlier analysis found 117 million unique TCR beta sequences. The study's findings and limits: Differences between HLA loci emerged in a later analysis of TCR association rates, with DRB1 most and HLA-C fewest.

As for this clone: Its matching antigen is unknown.

Likely unrecorded immune exposures existed in these nominally healthy donors. The PCR ran on 60 Vbeta and 13 Jbeta primers. Authors' data handling: In a later analysis, approximately 80 million unique TCR beta chains included roughly 11 million shared by two or more donors. Assay: immunoSEQ multiplex PCR; the TCRdb copy retains only in-frame clones and omits some. That table is the source of V, J and clone size, and D and trimming were worked out from the DNA. The sample's table shows about 77,000 clones. Germline V lookup: CDR1 MNHNY, CDR2 SVGAGI (reference sequence). The CDR3 sequence is 16 residues long. The V end lost 4 bases, the J end lost 2 bases, and 15 bases lay between the germline ends.

The V call is TRBV6-6, the J call TRBJ1-5, with a weak D call TRBD1 (5 bases). This sequence was found in a man aged 45-60 years in good health and CMV-seropositive. The source material was PBMCs. The CDR3 nucleotides are TGTGCCAGCAGTTCTACCGGGGGTGGGGGCAATCAGCCCCAGCATTTT. It specifies CASSSTGGGGNQPQHF.